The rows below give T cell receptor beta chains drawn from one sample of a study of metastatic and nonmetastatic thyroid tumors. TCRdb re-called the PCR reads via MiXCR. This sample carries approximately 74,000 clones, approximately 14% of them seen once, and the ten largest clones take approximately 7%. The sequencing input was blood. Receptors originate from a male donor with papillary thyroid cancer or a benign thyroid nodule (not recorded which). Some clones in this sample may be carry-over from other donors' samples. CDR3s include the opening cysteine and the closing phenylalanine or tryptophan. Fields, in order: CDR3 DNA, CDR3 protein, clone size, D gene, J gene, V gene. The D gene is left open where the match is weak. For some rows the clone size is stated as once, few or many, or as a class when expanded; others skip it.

TGTGCCAGTAGCGGTCAACAGGGGGGCAATCAGCCCCAGCATTTT | CASSGQQGGNQPQHF | few | TRBD1 | TRBJ1-5 | TRBV19
TGTGCCAGCAGCCAAACCCTAGCGGGAGGAAACAATGAGCAGTTCTTC | CASSQTLAGGNNEQFF | many | TRBD2 | TRBJ2-1 | TRBV11-3
TGTGCCAGCACTCTTGACCGGACTAGTTACGAGCAGTACTTC | CASTLDRTSYEQYF | many | TRBD2 | TRBJ2-7 | TRBV7-2
TGTGCCAGCTCACCGGGGCAGGGGATGAGCGAGACCCAGTACTTC | CASSPGQGMSETQYF | many | . | TRBJ2-5 | TRBV18
TGTGCCAGTAGTCCCGGGCTCCGGGGGTACGAGCAGTACTTC | CASSPGLRGYEQYF | many | . | TRBJ2-7 | TRBV19
TGTGCCAGTCCAGAACTGAGCTCCTACGAGCAGTACTTC | CASPELSSYEQYF | few | . | TRBJ2-7 | TRBV27
TGTGCCAGCAGCTTAAGCGTGAGCTCCTATAATTCACCCCTCCACTTT | CASSLSVSSYNSPLHF | many | . | TRBJ1-6 | TRBV7-8
TGTGCCAGCAGCTCGAGGCTAGCGGGGGCATACGAGCAGTACTTC | CASSSRLAGAYEQYF | many | TRBD2 | TRBJ2-7 | TRBV28
TGTGCCAGCAGCGCTACCTTCTACAGGGGTCGCTCCTACGAGCAGTACTTC | CASSATFYRGRSYEQYF | . | TRBD1 | TRBJ2-7 | TRBV9
TGTGCCAGCAGTAATAGCGGGAGCCCCTACAATGAGCAGTTCTTC | CASSNSGSPYNEQFF | many | TRBD2 | TRBJ2-1 | TRBV12-3/TRBV12-4
TGTGCCAGCATCGTTAATAGCGGGAGAATTTACGAGCAGTACTTC | CASIVNSGRIYEQYF | . | TRBD2 | TRBJ2-7 | TRBV28
TGTGCCAGCTCGGGAGGGGACAGACGCTCTGGGGCCAACGTCCTGACTTTC | CASSGGDRRSGANVLTF | many | . | TRBJ2-6 | TRBV6-1
TGTGCCAGTTTCGGGCTCTCCTACAATGAGCAGTTCTTC | CASFGLSYNEQFF | many | . | TRBJ2-1 | TRBV6-1
TGTGCCAGCAGCCCATTCGATGCCTACGAGCAGTACTTC | CASSPFDAYEQYF | many | . | TRBJ2-7 | TRBV11-1
TGTGCCAGCGGAGGCCCTCCAGGGGGCGGAGAGACCCAGTACTTC | CASGGPPGGGETQYF | medium-sized | TRBD1 | TRBJ2-5 | TRBV9
TGTGCCAGCAGCGTAGAAGTAGCGGACAGGGGCAATGAGCAGTTCTTC | CASSVEVADRGNEQFF | many | TRBD1 | TRBJ2-1 | TRBV9
TGCGCCAGCAGCTTGGTCCCGACTGGCGACGGCACCGGGGAGCTGTTTTTT | CASSLVPTGDGTGELFF | many | . | TRBJ2-2 | TRBV5-1
TGTGCCAGCAGAGGTACTAGCGGGAGCCACGAGCGGTACTTC | CASRGTSGSHERYF | . | TRBD2 | TRBJ2-7 | TRBV6-1
TGTGCCAGCAGCCAGATCGACGAGCAGTACTTC | CASSQIDEQYF | . | . | TRBJ2-7 | TRBV3-1
TGTGCCAGCAGCGCAGGGGGAATCTACGAGCAGTACTTC | CASSAGGIYEQYF | many | TRBD1 | TRBJ2-7 | TRBV5-6
TGTGCCAGCAGCCCCCCCCCGGAACGGGAGACCCAGTACTTC | CASSPPPERETQYF | many | . | TRBJ2-5 | TRBV7-9
TGCGCCAGCAGCCAAGGGGTGCTGGCTGGGGCCAACGTCCTGACTTTC | CASSQGVLAGANVLTF | many | . | TRBJ2-6 | TRBV4-1
TGTGCCAGCAGCTTAAGTGGGGGAGAGGGACGAGGGGAGCTGTTTTTT | CASSLSGGEGRGELFF | . | . | TRBJ2-2 | TRBV7-3
TGTGCCAGCATGGCGAGGGATACTCTCCACTTT | CASMARDTLHF | . | . | TRBJ1-6 | TRBV12-3/TRBV12-4
TGTGCCAGTAGTATCCCGCACCAGGACAGGGGGGGCAATCAGCCCCAGCATTTT | CASSIPHQDRGGNQPQHF | many | TRBD1 | TRBJ1-5 | TRBV19
TGCAGTGCCATTTGGACTACTACTTTAAATCAGCCCCAGCATTTT | CSAIWTTTLNQPQHF | many | . | TRBJ1-5 | TRBV20-1
TGTGCCAGCAGTCCCATCGCCCTAGCCAAAAACATTCAGTACTTC | CASSPIALAKNIQYF | many | . | TRBJ2-4 | TRBV2
TGTGCCAGCAGTGAAGTATTAGGCTCCTACGAGCAGTACTTC | CASSEVLGSYEQYF | few | . | TRBJ2-7 | TRBV2
TGTGCTAGTGGGGGACTGGATACGCAGTATTTT | CASGGLDTQYF | many | . | TRBJ2-3 | TRBV7-6
TGTGCCAGCAGTCTAAGGCTACAGGGTGGCGAAGCTTTCTTT | CASSLRLQGGEAFF | . | . | TRBJ1-1 | TRBV11-2
TGTGCCAGCACTGCTGTCGGGACAACAGGCCTAGAGACCCAGTACTTC | CASTAVGTTGLETQYF | many | . | TRBJ2-5 | TRBV6-1
TGTGCCAGCAGCCAAGAAGGTCAGGACAGCGCATATGGCTACACCTTC | CASSQEGQDSAYGYTF | many | . | TRBJ1-2 | TRBV4-2
TGTGCCAGCTCACCAAGGAGGGGGAGGTATGGCTACACCTTC | CASSPRRGRYGYTF | once | . | TRBJ1-2 | TRBV18
TGCGCCAGCGGGGGACTAGCGGGAGAATCAGATACGCAGTATTTT | CASGGLAGESDTQYF | many | TRBD2 | TRBJ2-3 | TRBV5-1
TGTGCCAGCAGTAAGGTAGTGAGTTCCTCACCCCTCCACTTT | CASSKVVSSSPLHF | . | . | TRBJ1-6 | TRBV6-1
TGTGCCAGCAGTTTAGCGCTTGGGGCAGGGAACACTGAAGCTTTCTTT | CASSLALGAGNTEAFF | many | . | TRBJ1-1 | TRBV12-3/TRBV12-4